One sample yielded the 7 T cell receptor beta chains listed below, sequenced in a study of blood T cell repertoires in COVID-19. The table came from immunoSEQ multiplex PCR; TCRdb's copy has only in-frame clones and leaves some out. This table has 400,000 or so clones, 85% to 90% appearing once. The sequencing input was peripheral blood. Receptor source: a human donor in a cohort sampled during active COVID-19.

The DNA of the CDR3 is TGTGCCTGGAGTCGACTAGCGGGAGGGGGGTATACGCAGTATTTT. Its protein product is CAWSRLAGGGYTQYF. V gene TRBV30 combines with J gene TRBJ2-3, with 14 nucleotides matching TRBD2. This CDR3 is built from 15 residues. V shed 2 bases, J shed 7 bases, and the junction held 5 bases outside the gene matches. The germline gives CDR1 GTSNPN, CDR2 SVGIG (reference sequence).

The chain recombines TRBV5-1 with TRBJ2-2, with a weak D call TRBD1 (6 bases). The germline CDR1 and CDR2 sequences are SGHRS and YFSETQ. V was trimmed by 5 bases and J by 4 bases, leaving 15 bases between them. The CDR3 length is 15 residues. Here the CDR3 DNA reads TGCGCCAGCAGGGACAGCCCAAGGGCCACCGGGGAGCTGTTTTTT. This codes for CASRDSPRATGELFF.

The gene calls are TRBV30 and TRBJ1-2; the D is unclear. The V gene lost 3 bases and the J gene lost 2 bases, with 10 bases spanning the gap. The CDR3 consists of 13 residues. Germline lookup yields CDR1 GTSNPN and CDR2 SVGIG (reference sequence). CDR3 coding DNA: TGTGCCTGGAGGCGTCCCGGGAACTATGGCTACACCTTC. Its translation is CAWRRPGNYGYTF.

The V call is TRBV3-1 (or the pseudogene TRBV3-2), the J call TRBJ2-5; D is unclear. V was trimmed by 0 bases and J by 6 bases, leaving 5 bases between them. There are 12 residues in the CDR3. CDR1 is LGHDT and CDR2 is YNNKEL in the germline V gene (reference sequence). CDR3 sequence (DNA): TGTGCCAGCAGCCAAGATAAGCAGACCCAGTACTTC. It codes for CASSQDKQTQYF.

The V gene is TRBV6-5, the J gene TRBJ2-2; D is perhaps TRBD2 (6 bases). The germline V gene has CDR1 MNHEY and CDR2 SVGAGI. The CDR3 has 15 amino acids. Trimming removed 0 bases at V and 6 bases at J, with 11 bases between. The CDR3 spells CASSYSSGGAGELFF. CDR3 DNA: TGTGCCAGCAGTTACTCATCCGGGGGTGCCGGGGAGCTGTTTTTT.

The chain recombines TRBV5-1 with TRBJ2-5, with TRBD2 as a possible D gene (5 bases). Germline V gene data show CDR1 as SGHRS and CDR2 as YFSETQ. V was clipped by 5 bases and J by 5 bases, with 10 bases between them. CDR3 length: 12 amino acids. CDR3 amino acids: CASRRASETQYF. The CDR3 DNA is TGCGCCAGCAGGAGGGCCTCGGAGACCCAGTACTTC.

The gene calls are TRBV19 and TRBJ1-2; 7 bases map to TRBD1. CDR3 length equals 12 residues. Unmatched junction bases numbered 9, after V lost 9 bases and J lost 8 bases. Germline CDR1 reads LNHDA; CDR2 reads SQIVND (reference sequence). CDR3 loop: CASSIRGGGYTF. Here the CDR3 DNA reads TGTGCCAGCTCTATCCGAGGGGGCGGCTACACCTTC. Looking up the rest from reference TRBV19 and TRBJ1-2 gives the full variable domain: DGGITQSPKYLFRKEGQNVTLSCEQNLNHDAMYWYRQDPGQGLRLIYYSQIVNDFQKGDIAEGYSVSREKKESFPLTVTSAQKNPTAFYLCASSIRGGGYTFGSGTRLTVV.